This T cell receptor beta chain was sequenced in a study of response to subunit inactivated influenza vaccine. This clonotype has at least ten counts. Its antigen remains unknown. TCRdb re-called the RT-PCR reads with MiXCR, one entry per CDR3 protein. The table includes hundreds of thousands of distinct CDR3 sequences, about 14% detected once. The CDR3 is 15 amino acids. Germline assignment: CDR1 KGHDR and CDR2 SFDVKD. Deletions cut 0 bases from V and 8 bases from J, with 13 bases between. Findings and limits, study-wide: New T cells are recruited in small numbers by each seasonal influenza vaccination, according to the authors' suggestion.

The sample in question was PBMCs from blood, obtained 14 to 15 days before vaccination. The TCR sequence derives from a man aged 45-65 years who received an inactivated influenza vaccine. This chain joins TRBV24-1 and TRBJ2-1, with no clear D. The DNA of the CDR3 is TGTGCCACCAGTGATTTGCGTTCTAGTATGGATGAGCAGTTCTTC. It is translated as CATSDLRSSMDEQFF.